The 20 T cell receptor beta chains presented below share a single source sample, sequenced in a study of T cell responses to AZD1222 COVID-19 vaccine. TCRdb's copy holds only in-frame clones and misses some; the assay was immunoSEQ multiplex PCR. The sample includes about 110,000 clones, approximately 88% of them seen just once. Sample: peripheral blood, taken on day 0 of AZD1222 vaccination. Source of these receptors: an adult in good health.

J is TRBJ2-3 and V is TRBV10-3; 7 bases agree with TRBD2. The CDR3 spans 14 residues. Germline CDR1 ENHRY, CDR2 SYGVKD. The ends lost 6 bases at V and 7 bases at J; junction bases unmatched: 10. The CDR3 sequence: CAIRDGLGTNTQYF. As DNA, the CDR3 is TGTGCCATCAGGGACGGACTAGGCACCAATACGCAGTATTTT.

This chain uses TRBV7-9 with TRBJ2-3, with D possibly TRBD2 on 6 matching bases. Germline values: CDR1 SEHNR, CDR2 FQNEAQ (reference sequence). CDR3 size: 18 residues. The V end lost 4 bases, the J end lost 0 bases, and 20 bases lay between the germline ends. CDR3 DNA: TGTGCCAGCAGCTCAGCACGCGGCGGAAGCGGGAGCACAGATACGCAGTATTTT. Translated: CASSSARGGSGSTDTQYF.

V gene TRBV5-1 combines with J gene TRBJ2-5; 13 bases agree with TRBD2. The V gene's germline CDR1 is SGHRS and CDR2 YFSETQ. J lost 2 bases, V lost 3 bases, and 4 bases had no gene match. This CDR3 comprises 16 residues. In DNA, the CDR3 is TGCGCCAGCAGCTGGGGACTAGCGGGACTTCAAGAGACCCAGTACTTC. Amino acid sequence: CASSWGLAGLQETQYF.

The CDR3 here is CASSRGRYSGNTIYF. The CDR3 DNA follows: TGTGCCAGCAGCAGGGGACGCTACTCTGGAAACACCATATATTTT. The chain couples TRBV3-1 (or the pseudogene TRBV3-2) to TRBJ1-3, with D possibly matching TRBD1 (5 bases). Germline V gene data show CDR1 as LGHDT and CDR2 as YNNKEL (reference sequence). The CDR3 totals 15 residues. The ends were cut back, 5 bases at V and 0 bases at J, with 11 bases in the middle.

The chain uses TRBV6-1 and TRBJ2-2, with 10 bases lining up with TRBD2. The germline gives CDR1 MNHNS, CDR2 SASEGT. V shed 2 bases, J shed 1 base, and the junction held 4 bases outside the gene matches. The CDR3 runs to 17 residues. The CDR3 sequence: CASSESRLAGNTGELFF. The CDR3 DNA follows: TGTGCCAGCAGTGAATCCCGACTAGCGGGGAACACCGGGGAGCTGTTTTTT.

The chain recombines TRBV2 with TRBJ1-5; D possibly corresponds to TRBD1 (5 bases). The CDR3 is 14 residues long. V was cut by 0 bases and J by 5 bases, with 8 bases left in between. CDR1 is SNHLY, CDR2 FYNNEI, per germline. CDR3 protein: CASSEAGPDQPQHF. Here the CDR3 DNA reads TGTGCCAGCAGTGAAGCGGGGCCCGATCAGCCCCAGCATTTT.

This clone was seen a few times. V and J are TRBV5-1 and TRBJ1-6; tentatively, D is TRBD1 (6 bases). V was clipped by 2 bases and J by 8 bases, with 8 bases between them. The CDR3 has 13 amino acids. Germline V gives CDR1 SGHRS, CDR2 YFSETQ. CDR3 sequence reads: CASSFGQHSPLHF. The CDR3 DNA reads TGCGCCAGCAGCTTCGGACAGCATTCACCCCTCCACTTT.

The chain combines TRBV30 with TRBJ2-7, with D perhaps matching TRBD2 (7 bases). The germline V gene has CDR1 GTSNPN and CDR2 SVGIG (reference sequence). V was cut by 4 bases and J by 5 bases, with 18 bases left in between. This CDR3 has 14 residues. The chain's CDR3 is CAWTQGQGRDEQYF. The CDR3 nucleotides are TGTGCCTGGACTCAAGGGCAGGGGAGGGACGAGCAGTACTTC.

This clone has a handful of counts. The chain has TRBV7-2 and TRBJ1-3; D gene uncertain. CDR1 and CDR2 from the germline V gene are SGHTA and FQGNSA. The length of the CDR3 is 14 residues. V was trimmed by 5 bases and J by 2 bases, leaving 10 bases between them. CDR3 sequence (DNA): TGTGCCAGCAGCCCCACCTACGCTGGAAACACCATATATTTT. Residues: CASSPTYAGNTIYF.

The chain uses TRBV10-3 and TRBJ2-7; 10 bases align to TRBD1. Germline CDR1 reads ENHRY; CDR2 reads SYGVKD. The CDR3 runs to 15 residues. The trim removed 2 bases at V and 4 bases at J, leaving 5 bases unmatched. This CDR3 is CAISERAGQGYEQYF. The CDR3 nucleotides are TGTGCCATCAGTGAGAGGGCGGGACAGGGGTACGAGCAGTACTTC.

V usage is TRBV6-6 and J usage is TRBJ2-3, with 10 bases identical to TRBD1. CDR3 length: 16 residues. V lost 6 bases, J lost 2 bases, and 8 bases stayed unmatched. CDR1 is MNHNY, CDR2 SVGAGI, per germline (reference sequence). The CDR3 sequence: CASRAGQGEVTDTQYF. As DNA, the CDR3 is TGTGCCAGCAGAGCTGGACAGGGGGAGGTCACAGATACGCAGTATTTT.

This chain links TRBV4-1 with TRBJ2-1; TRBD2 aligns across 10 bases. The CDR3 loop spans 15 amino acids. J was trimmed by 9 bases and V by 0 bases; bases with no gene match: 5. CDR1 MGHRA and CDR2 YSYEKL come from the germline V gene. The CDR3 loop is CASSQEPTSGSEQFF. For the CDR3, the DNA is TGCGCCAGCAGCCAAGAACCGACTAGCGGGTCTGAGCAGTTCTTC.

The chain is built from TRBV3-1 (or the pseudogene TRBV3-2) and TRBJ2-3; D not certain. The V gene's germline CDR1 is LGHDT and CDR2 YNNKEL (reference sequence). The germline V and J ends were trimmed by 8 bases and 6 bases, with 9 bases remaining between them. There are 11 residues in the CDR3. The CDR3 DNA sequence: TGTGCCAGCGCTGACAAGGATACGCAGTATTTT. It yields the protein CASADKDTQYF.

The chain is built from TRBV6-5 and TRBJ2-2; 9 bases match TRBD1. The CDR3 consists of 14 residues. The ends lost 5 bases at V and 6 bases at J; junction bases unmatched: 4. Germline V gene lookup returns CDR1 MNHEY and CDR2 SVGAGI. The DNA of the CDR3 is TGTGCCAGCAGTCGACAGGGGGAATCCGGGGAGCTGTTTTTT. Its protein product is CASSRQGESGELFF.

This chain uses TRBV7-3 with TRBJ2-1; TRBD1 is a possible D gene (5 bases). V shed 2 bases and J shed 10 bases, with 9 bases lying between them. There are 12 residues in the CDR3. In germline, CDR1 is SGHTA, CDR2 FQGTGA. The CDR3 protein is CASSLYGAEQFF. CDR3 nucleotides: TGTGCCAGCAGCTTATATGGGGCGGAGCAGTTCTTC.

The chain recombines TRBV27 with TRBJ1-6, with 10 bases that match TRBD1. The V gene's germline CDR1 is MNHEY and CDR2 SMNVEV (reference sequence). CDR3 length equals 17 residues. J was trimmed by 5 bases and V by 2 bases; bases with no gene match: 6. The CDR3 loop reads CASSLRWTGGDNSPLHF. The DNA of the CDR3 is TGTGCCAGCAGTTTACGTTGGACAGGGGGTGATAATTCACCCCTCCACTTT.

The chain links TRBV7-2 to TRBJ1-1, with 7 bases identical to TRBD1. V shed 7 bases, J shed 5 bases, and the junction held 16 bases outside the gene matches. CDR3 length: 16 residues. From germline, CDR1 is SGHTA and CDR2 FQGNSA. This chain's CDR3 is CASIRQGRGSFTEAFF. In nucleotides, the CDR3 is TGTGCCAGCATCCGACAGGGCCGGGGATCTTTTACTGAAGCTTTCTTT.

The CDR3 nucleotides are TGCGCCAGCAGCTTGGAGCTAGCGGGAGGGCCCTTCTATGAGCAGTTCTTC. It yields the protein CASSLELAGGPFYEQFF. The chain has TRBV5-1 and TRBJ2-1, with 12 bases aligning to TRBD2. V was pared by 0 bases and J by 8 bases, with 9 bases of the junction left unmatched. This CDR3 spans 17 amino acids. CDR1 and CDR2 (germline): SGHRS, YFSETQ.

This sequence joins TRBV28 and TRBJ2-2; TRBD1 might be the D (5 bases). V was clipped by 6 bases and J by 4 bases, with 15 bases between them. The germline V gene encodes CDR1 MDHEN and CDR2 SYDVKM. The length of the CDR3 is 15 residues. The CDR3 loop reads CASSWEGAGTGELFF. CDR3 nucleotide sequence: TGTGCCAGCAGCTGGGAAGGGGCTGGCACCGGGGAGCTGTTTTTT.

The CDR3 bases are TGCAGTGCTAGTGGCGGGGGGAGCGGGAGCCTCCATGAGCAGTTCTTC. Its protein product is CSASGGGSGSLHEQFF. The chain joins TRBV20-1 to TRBJ2-1, with 8 bases fitting TRBD2. The CDR3 sequence is 16 residues long. Germline lookup yields CDR1 DFQATT and CDR2 SNEGSKA (reference sequence). J gave up 8 bases and V 3 bases, and 15 bases lay outside the gene matches.